Listed below are T cell receptor beta chains from one sample, sequenced in a study of T cell repertoires in cytomegalovirus infection. What these receptors recognize is not known. TCRdb called the reads again in MiXCR, with one record for every CDR3 protein. Among some 900,000 distinct CDR3 sequences listed, around a third were seen once. The input for sequencing was cultured CD8+ T cells from PBMCs, taken from culture after CMV antigen stimulation. The receptors come from a human donor in good health (CMV status not recorded). Some clones in this sample may be carry-over from other donors' samples. Each CDR3 is given with its conserved first and last residue. D genes are given only for firm matches.

cdr3_aa j_call v_call d_call
CASSHEGGPQNTEAFF TRBJ1-1 TRBV7-6 NA
CSAYPNANTGELFF TRBJ2-2 TRBV20-1 NA
CASSTLAGAETQYF TRBJ2-5 TRBV7-9 TRBD2
CASSLRDPYNEQFF TRBJ2-1 TRBV27 NA
CASSEVPRGNTEAFF TRBJ1-1 TRBV6-1 NA
CASRKQGAGTEAFF TRBJ1-1 TRBV7-9 TRBD1
CSASSGVSSTDTQYF TRBJ2-3 TRBV20-1 NA
CASTFDAGGDGYTF TRBJ1-2 TRBV9 NA
CSARVLGGNTIYF TRBJ1-3 TRBV20-1 NA
CASSLGHTGELFF TRBJ2-2 TRBV7-2 NA
CASSYGLAEAFF TRBJ1-1 TRBV6-2/TRBV6-3 NA
CASGFTHQGGSTGELFF TRBJ2-2 TRBV12-5 NA
CASSRVDSWNTEAFF TRBJ1-1 TRBV6-1 NA
CASSGDSYTQYF TRBJ2-3 TRBV9 NA
CASSRGQGGYEQYF TRBJ2-7 TRBV7-6 TRBD1
CASSYSGSKGKFWTEAFF TRBJ1-1 TRBV6-5 NA
CASSPEEGPYNEQFF TRBJ2-1 TRBV5-6 NA
CASSFDPTSPGPNEKLFF TRBJ1-4 TRBV7-9 NA
CASSDRSSYNEQFF TRBJ2-1 TRBV5-6 NA
CASGSTSGGDTDTQYF TRBJ2-3 TRBV12-5 TRBD2
CATSLDRGEYEQYF TRBJ2-7 TRBV15 TRBD1
CASSQFPSGGATEAFF TRBJ1-1 TRBV4-1 NA
CASSLEGDEQFF TRBJ2-1 TRBV7-8 NA
CASGLAGTDTQYF TRBJ2-3 TRBV27 TRBD2
CASSLASAGGSLNTEAFF TRBJ1-1 TRBV4-1 TRBD1
CASSLGPLTARGTGELFF TRBJ2-2 TRBV7-6 NA
CASSQHQQSGVGYTF TRBJ1-2 TRBV4-1 NA
CASSQMPIRAVNTEAFF TRBJ1-1 TRBV4-3 NA
CASSLQGIQETQYF TRBJ2-5 TRBV7-2 NA
CASNPGLAGGSSYNEQFF TRBJ2-1 TRBV7-9 TRBD2
CAGSTNRGNTGELFF TRBJ2-2 TRBV7-2 TRBD1
CASSIARLTRDSPYEQYF TRBJ2-7 TRBV19 TRBD1
CASSVGSGLDEQYF TRBJ2-7 TRBV9 NA
CASSQMGSMFYEQYF TRBJ2-7 TRBV3-1 NA
CASSRPDRDELWGIGPLTF TRBJ2-6 TRBV4-1 TRBD1
CASSLFPSTDTQYF TRBJ2-3 TRBV27 NA
CASSPGTGDYQPQHF TRBJ1-5 TRBV6-8 TRBD1
CASSYLGLTVRGKQETQYF TRBJ2-5 TRBV6-5 TRBD1
CASSGEITDTQYF TRBJ2-3 TRBV12-3/TRBV12-4 NA
CASSGGPINQPQHF TRBJ1-5 TRBV12-3/TRBV12-4 NA
CASSPMRAGQETQYF TRBJ2-5 TRBV27 NA
CASSRWTGLETQYF TRBJ2-5 TRBV7-6 TRBD1
CASSLAGSSGASYKQYF TRBJ2-7 TRBV12-3/TRBV12-4 TRBD2
CASSAQGSGPPGELFF TRBJ2-2 TRBV9 NA
CASSQGGDKLKNIQYF TRBJ2-4 TRBV14 NA
CASSSPTGEQETQYF TRBJ2-5 TRBV27 TRBD1
CASSVANRGVAVYGYTF TRBJ1-2 TRBV9 NA
CASSHKTGDYSNQPQHF TRBJ1-5 TRBV7-2 NA
CASSDGTGYSPLHF TRBJ1-6 TRBV2 TRBD1
CATSRENLGYQQYF TRBJ2-7 TRBV15 NA
CASSHRDRGYEKLFF TRBJ1-4 TRBV14 TRBD1
CASSPRTGLTYEQYF TRBJ2-7 TRBV5-4 NA
CASGWGTGKAQPQHF TRBJ1-5 TRBV12-5 TRBD1
CASLGQGASNYGYTF TRBJ1-2 TRBV12-3/TRBV12-4 TRBD1
CASSDDRDAYGYTF TRBJ1-2 TRBV11-3 TRBD1
CASSKTLIRDRGFTGELFF TRBJ2-2 TRBV25-1 TRBD1
CASSLAPPARRELWIYNEQFF TRBJ2-1 TRBV6-6 NA
CASSLERYTEAFF TRBJ1-1 TRBV13 NA